The clone carrying this T cell receptor beta chain was counted only a few times. Its target is unknown. The data are from a study of blood T cells in healthy people across ages. CDR3 length equals 15 residues. CDR1 is MDHEN, CDR2 SYDVKM, per germline. V lost 10 bases and J 1 base, leaving 18 bases between the germline ends. Study-wide results and caveats: Getting older went along with TCR beta diversity per million T cells dropping roughly linearly. Estimated diversity, derived from one million T cells, was regarded as an underestimate.

The use of a sample-barcoded 5' primer and a J-beta primer mix characterized a second PCR of roughly 6 to 11 cycles. TCRdb recomputed calls from the 5' RACE reads with MiXCR, one row per CDR3 protein. The sample has 1.5 million to 1.9 million distinct CDR3 sequences, roughly 43% seen once. Isolating PBMCs gave at least 7 million of these cells per sample. The TCR sequence derives from a woman younger than 30 in good health. The chain has TRBV28 and TRBJ2-3, with D possibly being TRBD2 (6 bases). The material sequenced was blood. The CDR3 protein is CATRTGGAGTDTQYF. As DNA, the CDR3 is TGTGCCACTCGAACCGGCGGGGCGGGCACAGATACGCAGTATTTT.